The 14 T cell receptor beta chains below were found in one sample sequenced in a study of CD8 T cells in ankylosing spondylitis. General study results and limits: Ankylosing spondylitis blood appeared to carry a characteristic TCR beta motif of roughly 8 highly homologous variants.

Antigens for these TCRs are unknown. A single record per CDR3 protein comes from TCRdb applying MiXCR to the 5' RACE reads. The sample shows more than 600,000 distinct CDR3 sequences, 15% to 20% of them seen only once. Sequencing was performed on blood, either unsorted or a sorted T cell fraction (not recorded which). These receptors all come from a male donor with ankylosing spondylitis.

This chain uses TRBV20-1 with TRBJ2-1, with 12 bases identical to TRBD2. Per the germline V gene, CDR1 is DFQATT and CDR2 is SNEGSKA (reference sequence). The CDR3 spans 16 residues. V was clipped by 0 bases and J by 2 bases; unmatched bases: 2. CDR3 in amino acids: CSARDLAGGPYNEQFF. The CDR3 DNA sequence: TGCAGTGCTAGAGATCTAGCGGGGGGGCCCTACAATGAGCAGTTCTTC.

This clonotype has only a few counts. The chain recombines TRBV4-1 with TRBJ2-1; 9 positions agree with TRBD2. Germline CDR1 and CDR2: MGHRA and YSYEKL. The V and J ends lost 2 bases and 6 bases, in that order; junction bases with no gene match: 5. There are 15 residues in the CDR3. DNA for the CDR3: TGCGCCAGCAGCCAATTAGCGGGAGTGGGCAATGAGCAGTTCTTC. This encodes CASSQLAGVGNEQFF.

In its sample, this clonotype was seen a few times. The gene calls are TRBV15 and TRBJ2-7; the D gene is possibly TRBD2 (6 bases). Trimming took off 6 bases at V and 2 bases at J, with 11 bases between the two ends. CDR1 is LNHNV and CDR2 is YYDKDF in the germline V gene (reference sequence). CDR3 length: 13 residues. The CDR3 sequence: CATRGGGTYEQYF. DNA for the CDR3: TGTGCCACCAGGGGTGGGGGGACCTACGAGCAGTACTTC.

This clonotype has a handful of counts. The chain has TRBV6-2 or TRBV6-3 and TRBJ2-2; possibly TRBD1 for D (5 bases). The germline V gene encodes CDR1 MNHEY and CDR2 SVGEGT. Trimming took off 0 bases at V and 0 bases at J, with 8 bases between the two ends. CDR3 size: 16 residues. CDR3 nucleotides: TGTGCCAGCAGTTACTCGGCCAGGGCGAACACCGGGGAGCTGTTTTTT. Protein product: CASSYSARANTGELFF.

This clonotype was seen only a few times. CDR3 residues: CAISEASGGAFVETQYF. The DNA for the CDR3 is TGTGCCATCAGTGAGGCCAGCGGGGGGGCCTTCGTGGAGACCCAGTACTTC. The J gene is TRBJ2-5, the V gene TRBV10-3; TRBD2 matches 10 bases. V lost 2 bases to trimming and J lost 5 bases; unmatched junction nucleotides: 11. CDR1 and CDR2 (germline): ENHRY, SYGVKD. This CDR3 has 17 residues.

The chain employs TRBV7-9 and TRBJ2-4; D perhaps matches TRBD1 (6 bases). Germline-derived CDR1 and CDR2 are SEHNR and FQNEAQ (reference sequence). CDR3 length: 16 amino acids. V dropped 1 base and J dropped 3 bases, with 13 bases sitting between them. CDR3 amino acids: CASSLDPGDIKNIQYF. CDR3 DNA sequence: TGTGCCAGCAGCTTAGATCCAGGGGACATCAAAAACATTCAGTACTTC.

This clonotype has more than one count but fewer than ten. This chain uses TRBV20-1 with TRBJ2-7; the match to TRBD2 covers 7 bases. V shed 6 bases and J 4 bases; nucleotides not matched to a gene: 12. The germline V gene has CDR1 DFQATT and CDR2 SNEGSKA (reference sequence). CDR3 size: 14 residues. CDR3 in DNA: TGCAGTGCAAATAGGCGGGAGCTTACGTACGAGCAGTACTTC. This translates into CSANRRELTYEQYF.

This chain links TRBV29-1 with TRBJ2-2; D call uncertain. V lost 5 bases and J lost 4, with 5 bases in between. Germline CDR1 and CDR2: SQVTM and ANQGSEA. This CDR3 is 11 amino acids long. DNA of the CDR3: TGCAGCGTTCTATTCACCGGGGAGCTGTTTTTT. Amino acids: CSVLFTGELFF.

The sample holds a few counts of this clonotype. This sequence joins TRBV11-2 and TRBJ2-7, with a tentative D call TRBD2 (5 bases). The CDR3 length is 14 residues. The V end was cut by 5 bases, the J end by 3 bases, with 14 bases between. Germline CDR1 and CDR2: SGHAT and FQNNGV. The CDR3 DNA follows: TGTGCCAGCAGCAACGACTATCACCTCTACGAGCAGTACTTC. Amino acid sequence: CASSNDYHLYEQYF.

This chain connects TRBV29-1 to TRBJ2-3; no reliable D call. Trimming stripped 6 bases from V and 5 bases from J, with 21 bases between. Per germline, CDR1 SQVTM and CDR2 ANQGSEA. The CDR3 totals 15 residues. CDR3 nucleotides: TGCAGCGTCGCCTCCCCGTTGAGGTATCAAGATACGCAGTATTTT. Amino acid sequence: CSVASPLRYQDTQYF.

This clonotype has just a few counts. J is TRBJ2-3 and V is TRBV27; 7 bases map to TRBD1. Germline values: CDR1 MNHEY, CDR2 SMNVEV (reference sequence). The V segment lost 6 bases and the J segment 2 bases; nucleotides outside the gene matches: 11. The CDR3 has 16 amino acids. The CDR3 here is CASRQRTGPPTDTQYF. The CDR3 coding sequence is TGTGCCAGCAGACAGCGGACAGGCCCTCCCACAGATACGCAGTATTTT.

A few counts support this clonotype. The chain is built from TRBV4-3 and TRBJ1-6; D gene unclear. In germline, CDR1 is LGHNA, CDR2 YSLEER. The length of the CDR3 is 15 residues. Trimming shortened V by 0 bases and J by 8 bases, and 11 bases separated the two germline ends. The CDR3 DNA sequence: TGCGCCAGCAGCCAAGAAAGACGGCTCCATTCACCCCTCCACTTT. It is translated as CASSQERRLHSPLHF.

This clonotype was observed a handful of times. The chain links TRBV27 to TRBJ2-3, with 8 bases fitting TRBD2. Trimming removed 4 bases from V and 2 bases from J; junction bases left unmatched: 5. The CDR3 length is 15 residues. CDR1 is MNHEY, CDR2 SMNVEV, per germline (reference sequence). Here the CDR3 DNA reads TGTGCCAGCAGTTCAAAGCGGGGGCCCACAGATACGCAGTATTTT. This translates into CASSSKRGPTDTQYF.

The chain joins TRBV28 to TRBJ2-1; possible D gene TRBD2, 5 bases. V was clipped by 5 bases and J by 8 bases, with 28 bases between them. CDR1 and CDR2 (germline): MDHEN, SYDVKM. This CDR3 spans 18 amino acids. The CDR3 loop reads CASSPASVLPGLPHEQFF. The CDR3 nucleotides are TGTGCCAGCAGTCCAGCCTCGGTCCTTCCAGGACTCCCTCATGAGCAGTTCTTC.